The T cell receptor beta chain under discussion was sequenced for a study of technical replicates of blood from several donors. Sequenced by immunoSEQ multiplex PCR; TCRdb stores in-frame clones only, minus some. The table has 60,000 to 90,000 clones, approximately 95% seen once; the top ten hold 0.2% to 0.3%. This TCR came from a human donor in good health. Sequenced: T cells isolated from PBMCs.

The CDR3: CASSPRVDTEAFF. The CDR3 bases are TGTGCCAGCTCACCCCGGGTTGACACTGAAGCTTTCTTT. V usage is TRBV18 and J usage is TRBJ1-1; D unclear. CDR3 length: 13 amino acids. V shed 3 bases and J shed 3 bases, with 8 bases lying between them. Per the germline V gene, CDR1 is KGHSH and CDR2 is LQKENI.